Following are 15 T cell receptor beta chains from one sample sequenced in a study of T cells in Graves' hyperthyroidism and ophthalmopathy. Amplification yielded TCR beta CDR3 regions, with RNA transcripts as the source. Carried out on the TCR CDR3, a first-round RT-PCR used the HTBI primer set. TCRdb re-derived calls from the multiplex PCR reads in MiXCR, one entry per CDR3 protein. The sample lists 600,000 to 700,000 distinct CDR3 sequences; roughly 45% were seen once. Sequenced input: peripheral blood or thyroid tissue (not recorded which). The receptors stem from an adult man with Graves' disease, either hyperthyroidism or ophthalmopathy (not recorded which).

The V gene is TRBV14, the J gene TRBJ1-3, with D hard to call. V gave up 0 bases and J gave up 2 bases, with 11 bases separating them. The CDR3 sequence is 16 residues long. Per the germline V gene, CDR1 is SGHDN and CDR2 is FVKESK. The CDR3 DNA follows: TGTGCCAGCAGCCAAGATATCTGGGCGGCTGGAAACACCATATATTTT. This sequence encodes CASSQDIWAAGNTIYF.

This chain links TRBV9 with TRBJ2-2; D perhaps matches TRBD2 (5 bases). V was clipped by 0 bases and J by 5 bases, with 5 bases between them. The CDR3 has 13 amino acids. CDR1 is SGDLS and CDR2 is YYNGEE in the germline V gene. The CDR3 DNA reads as TGTGCCAGCAGCGTAGCGGGGACCGGGGAGCTGTTTTTT. Protein: CASSVAGTGELFF.

The rearrangement links TRBV24-1 to TRBJ1-2; D call uncertain. V lost 3 bases, J lost 4 bases, and 14 bases lay in between. The CDR3 has 15 amino acids. The germline CDR1 and CDR2 sequences are KGHDR and SFDVKD. CDR3 region: CATSDPNPGSYGYTF. The DNA of the CDR3 is TGTGCCACCAGTGATCCAAACCCGGGAAGCTATGGCTACACCTTC.

The chain combines TRBV12-3 or TRBV12-4 with TRBJ1-1, with D possibly TRBD1 on 5 matching bases. Trimming removed 0 bases at V and 1 base at J, with 9 bases between. The CDR3 runs to 15 residues. CDR3 amino acids: CASSLAGDKNTEAFF. The CDR3 DNA reads TGTGCCAGCAGTTTAGCAGGGGATAAGAACACTGAAGCTTTCTTT.

The V gene is TRBV29-1, the J gene TRBJ1-4, with a possible D match to TRBD1 (6 bases). The V gene lost 7 bases and the J gene lost 7 bases, with 16 bases spanning the gap. The CDR3 has 13 amino acids. CDR1 is SQVTM and CDR2 is ANQGSEA in the germline V gene. CDR3 sequence: CSAGRGRSEKLFF. DNA of the CDR3: TGCAGCGCAGGCCGGGGGCGGAGTGAAAAACTGTTTTTT.

This clonotype was seen more than once but under ten times. This chain joins TRBV6-6 and TRBJ2-5; D is unresolved. Germline CDR1 and CDR2: MNHNY and SVGAGI (reference sequence). The V and J ends lost 0 bases and 1 base respectively, with 12 bases between them. The CDR3 is made up of 16 amino acids. The CDR3 reads CASSYSGLRGQETQYF. The CDR3 bases are TGTGCCAGCAGTTACTCGGGTTTACGAGGCCAAGAGACCCAGTACTTC.

This clonotype showed up just a few times. The chain employs TRBV7-8 and TRBJ2-7; no firm D call. Trimming removed 7 bases at V and 2 bases at J, with 18 bases between. Germline V gene sequence: CDR1 SGHVS, CDR2 FQNEAQ. This CDR3 contains 15 residues. CDR3 bases: TGTGCCAGCACCTATGAAACAGTCCTCCCCTACGAGCAGTACTTC. It yields the protein CASTYETVLPYEQYF. Full variable domain (missing parts from reference TRBV7-8 and TRBJ2-7): GAGVSQSPRYKVAKRGQDVALRCDPISGHVSLFWYQQALGQGPEFLTYFQNEAQLDKSGLPSDRFFAERPEGSVSTLKIQRTQQEDSAVYLCASTYETVLPYEQYFGPGTRLTVT.

This clonotype was seen a handful of times. This chain links TRBV5-1 with TRBJ2-7, with D possibly being TRBD1 (7 bases). The germline V gene encodes CDR1 SGHRS and CDR2 YFSETQ. The ends were cut back, 4 bases at V and 2 bases at J, with 13 bases in the middle. CDR3 length equals 14 residues. CDR3 nucleotides: TGCGCCAGCAGCCCGGCGGGGACAGCCTACGAGCAGTACTTC. This gives the protein CASSPAGTAYEQYF.

A note on this clonotype: The junction departs from germline at one end; a sequencing error may be responsible. The rearrangement uses TRBV10-3 and TRBJ1-5, with D tentatively TRBD1 (6 bases). Germline CDR1 is ENHRY and CDR2 is SYGVKD. The CDR3 loop spans 17 amino acids. The CDR3 bases are TGTGCCAGCAGTGTGGGACAACCGCTTTATAGCAATCAGCCCCAGCATTTT. This encodes CASSVGQPLYSNQPQHF.

V is TRBV20-1 and J is TRBJ2-7, with 9 bases lining up with TRBD2. V dropped 4 bases and J dropped 3; count of bases not matched to a gene: 4. Germline V gene lookup returns CDR1 DFQATT and CDR2 SNEGSKA (reference sequence). This CDR3 spans 13 amino acids. In nucleotides, the CDR3 is TGCAGTGCTAATAGCGGGAGCCTCTACGAGCAGTACTTC. Translated: CSANSGSLYEQYF.

This clonotype has just one count. It may be a read error: a sequence one base away is much more abundant. The CDR3 bases are TGTGCCAGCAAGGGGATCAGTGTTAACTCTGAAGCTTTCTTT. Translation: CASKGISVNSEAFF. The chain combines TRBV2 with TRBJ1-1; TRBD1 might be the D (5 bases). CDR1 SNHLY and CDR2 FYNNEI come from the germline V gene. Trimming removed 7 bases from V and 6 bases from J, with 18 bases in between. This CDR3 comprises 14 residues.

To note about this clonotype: A junction end diverges from the germline sequence, so it may reflect a read error. CDR3 bases: TGCGCCAGCAGCCAAGACCCCGGACAGAACAATCAGCCCCAGCATTTT. Protein sequence: CASSQDPGQNNQPQHF. The chain is built from TRBV7-9 and TRBJ1-5; a possible D gene is TRBD1 (6 bases). The CDR3 is 16 residues long. Germline loops: CDR1 SEHNR, CDR2 FQNEAQ (reference sequence).

Concerning this clonotype itself: With a much larger clone just one base away, this may be a read error. V and J are TRBV29-1 and TRBJ1-2; D perhaps matches TRBD1 (6 bases). From germline, CDR1 is SQVTM and CDR2 ANQGSEA. V lost 4 bases, J lost 7 bases, and 19 bases lay in between. This CDR3 contains 14 residues. CDR3 loop: CSVGKAGVFRGYTF. DNA of the CDR3: TGCAGCGTTGGGAAGGCAGGGGTTTTCCGTGGCTACACCTTC.

This clonotype was picked up a small number of times. The rearrangement uses TRBV5-6 and TRBJ1-1; D unresolved. Per germline, CDR1 SGHDT and CDR2 YYEEEE. Trimming stripped 4 bases from V and 1 base from J, with 14 bases between. The CDR3 covers 15 residues. The CDR3 region has the DNA TGTGCCAGCAGCCGGCGGCCTGCGGGGAACACTGAAGCTTTCTTT. Protein: CASSRRPAGNTEAFF.

As regards this clonotype: A much larger clone differs by one base, so this may be a read error. The rearrangement joins TRBV24-1 to TRBJ2-7, with TRBD2 matching 8 bases. This CDR3 comprises 14 residues. Germline CDR1 is KGHDR and CDR2 is SFDVKD. The CDR3: CATSAGGPGYGQYF. As DNA, the CDR3 is TGTGCCACCAGTGCGGGAGGGCCGGGGTACGGGCAGTACTTC.